This note documents a single T cell receptor beta chain sequence. The antigen this receptor binds is unknown. Per-base quality was not reported, and no clone a single base away is much larger than it. The sample belongs to a study of blood T cell repertoires in COVID-19 (dated by TCRdb to the early 2020s). Concerning the study at large: The collaborator samples originated in the United States, Italy and Spain and spanned the acute and convalescent phases of COVID-19. Sample metadata almost always included a de-identified subject ID, COVID-19 status, age in years and sex. Deeply sampled blood TCRbeta repertoires from subjects exposed to, actively infected with, or recovered from COVID-19 were included in the dataset. The samples were drawn from two sources: the first 160 participants of the ongoing ImmuneRACE study, and 1,200 or so subjects contributed by 6 global collaborators. Where HLA class I and class II types were available, the types were taken from metadata supplied by the sample provider, not from assay-based typing. A freely available public database, intended as a resource for researchers studying the immune response to SARS-CoV-2, is where the repertoires were released. The material from the prospective study consisted of cDNA or gDNA derived from T cells, B-cell-depleted T cells, or PBMCs. What the authors observed across the whole study: The quantity of clinical and demographic metadata differed by source and by participant and was supplied without curation.

The germline V gene provides CDR1 SGHVS and CDR2 FNYEAQ. At the junction V is shortened by 4 bases and J by 5 bases, with 14 bases in between. From cysteine to phenylalanine, the CDR3 is 14 amino acids long. Only CDR3 DNA remains: 42 bases, in frame from the first base. Whole blood was collected in K2EDTA tubes by collaborating institutions according to the institutions' own protocols. For TCRbeta analysis, collaborators shipped samples in one of three forms: frozen whole blood, isolated PBMCs, or DNA extracted from either of those sample types. TCRbeta CDR3 regions were amplified from genomic DNA using the immunoSEQ Assay, a bias-controlled multiplex PCR. Per the original workflow: The number of nucleated cells in each sample was estimated by amplification of reference gene primers within the assay. To quantify the absolute abundance of each unique TCRbeta CDR3 rearrangement, sequence reads were collapsed and filtered. For each sample, productive Simpson clonality was calculated as the square root of Simpson's diversity index across productive rearrangements. Entries here come from immuneACCESS through TCRdb and include only in-frame sequences with V and J called. Some clones fail to appear in such tables; in the studies checked, an unresolved V gene covers under half of the shortfall, and the cause of the remainder is unknown. The D gene and trimming were derived from the DNA, and the V and J assignments and clone size from that table. The sample table holds approximately 190,000 clones, of which approximately 84% were seen once. The ten largest make up 6.5% to 7% of the sample.

The chain was built from TRBV7-6 and TRBJ2-5; the D gene remains uncertain. This TCR was recovered from a human donor with acute or convalescent COVID-19. The donor label of this sample is uncertain. The specimen sequenced was peripheral blood. Here is the DNA: TGTGCCAGCAGCTCCTCAACTATGGGTGAGACCCAGTACTTC. Its protein reads: CASSSSTMGETQYF.